The 16 T cell receptor beta chains given below trace back to one sample, sequenced in a study of T cell responses to AZD1222 COVID-19 vaccine. The method was immunoSEQ multiplex PCR; TCRdb's version includes in-frame clones alone and lacks a portion of them. Seen here are 100,000 or so clones, roughly 90% observed once, and the top ten hold roughly 1.1%. Sequencing was performed on peripheral blood, taken on day 0 of AZD1222 vaccination. All receptors come from an adult in good health.

The chain joins TRBV29-1 to TRBJ2-5; 7 nucleotides agree with TRBD1. The germline gives CDR1 SQVTM, CDR2 ANQGSEA. Trimming took 7 bases from V and 4 from J; bases not matched to a gene: 9. This CDR3 has 13 amino acids. DNA of the CDR3: TGCAGCGCAAGACAGGGTGTCGTAGAGACCCAGTACTTC. This gives the protein CSARQGVVETQYF.

V is TRBV11-2 and J is TRBJ2-7, with 9 bases identical to TRBD1. With V trimmed by 6 bases and J by 3 bases, 9 bases remained unmatched. The germline V gene has CDR1 SGHAT and CDR2 FQNNGV. The CDR3 totals 15 residues. The DNA of the CDR3 is TGTGCCAGCAGACCTCGGACAGGGGACTTCTACGAGCAGTACTTC. It codes for CASRPRTGDFYEQYF.

This clone was seen a handful of times. This chain connects TRBV2 to TRBJ2-7; possible D gene TRBD2, 5 bases. V gave up 7 bases and J gave up 4 bases, with 11 bases separating them. Germline V gene sequence: CDR1 SNHLY, CDR2 FYNNEI. The CDR3 is 12 amino acids. DNA for the CDR3: TGTGCCAGCAACGGGGATACTTACGAGCAGTACTTC. It codes for CASNGDTYEQYF.

This rearrangement joins TRBV6-5 to TRBJ1-5; D is uncertain. Germline values: CDR1 MNHEY, CDR2 SVGAGI. This CDR3 comprises 12 residues. V shed 5 bases and J shed 1 base, with 3 bases lying between them. As DNA, the CDR3 is TGTGCCAGCAGTATGAGCAATCAGCCCCAGCATTTT. Its translation: CASSMSNQPQHF.

Concerning this clone: A junction end diverges from the germline sequence, so it may reflect a read error. The V call is TRBV6-2 or TRBV6-3, the J call TRBJ1-1; D is uncertain. The CDR3 has 14 amino acids. Germline CDR1 MNHEY, CDR2 SVGEGT. CDR3 coding DNA: TGTGCCAGCAGTTATCATGACTTGAAGACTGAAGCTTTCTTT. Amino acids: CASSYHDLKTEAFF.

The V gene is TRBV5-1, the J gene TRBJ2-2; TRBD1 aligns across 10 bases. CDR3 size: 17 residues. V was clipped by 0 bases and J by 2 bases; unmatched bases: 4. Per germline, CDR1 SGHRS and CDR2 YFSETQ. CDR3 residues: CASSLAGQGRNTGELFF. The CDR3 DNA reads TGCGCCAGCAGCTTGGCGGGACAGGGGCGAAACACCGGGGAGCTGTTTTTT.

The CDR3 region has the DNA TGTGCCACCAGTGATTCCTCGGATGACTATGGCTACACCTTC. This translates into CATSDSSDDYGYTF. This chain uses TRBV24-1 with TRBJ1-2; D is ambiguous. The V end was cut by 2 bases, the J end by 3 bases, with 9 bases between. Germline V gene data show CDR1 as KGHDR and CDR2 as SFDVKD. This CDR3 comprises 14 residues.

A few counts support this clone. The chain employs TRBV18 and TRBJ2-7, with D possibly being TRBD1 (7 bases). V shed 3 bases and J shed 2 bases, with 14 bases lying between them. CDR1 KGHSH and CDR2 LQKENI come from the germline V gene. CDR3 size: 15 residues. The CDR3 DNA reads as TGTGCCAGCTCACCCCCAGGGGGGTCTACCTACGAGCAGTACTTC. This gives the protein CASSPPGGSTYEQYF.

This chain uses TRBV4-3 with TRBJ2-7; D is possibly TRBD2 (5 bases). The CDR3 sequence is 15 residues long. In germline, CDR1 is LGHNA, CDR2 YSLEER. The V gene lost 0 bases and the J gene lost 2 bases, with 11 bases spanning the gap. CDR3 sequence (DNA): TGCGCCAGCAGCCAAGATCTCGGGGAAACCTACGAGCAGTACTTC. This sequence encodes CASSQDLGETYEQYF.

This chain connects TRBV11-1 to TRBJ2-1; no definite D call. Trimming stripped 3 bases from V and 7 bases from J, with 19 bases between. This CDR3 is built from 16 residues. Per germline, CDR1 SGHAT and CDR2 FQDESV (reference sequence). In DNA form, the CDR3 reads TGTGCCAGCAGCTTTTTAGTTCAATCACTCGGGAATGAGCAGTTCTTC. Protein product: CASSFLVQSLGNEQFF. Based on the CDR3 plus reference TRBV11-1 and TRBJ2-1, the full variable domain is EAEVAQSPRYKITEKSQAVAFWCDPISGHATLYWYRQILGQGPELLVQFQDESVVDDSQLPKDRFSAERLKGVDSTLKIQPAELGDSAMYLCASSFLVQSLGNEQFFGPGTRLTVL.

The chain recombines TRBV18 with TRBJ2-7; D is ambiguous. CDR3 length equals 16 residues. Germline V CDR1 and CDR2: KGHSH, LQKENI. V dropped 6 bases and J dropped 2 bases, with 20 bases sitting between them. This chain's CDR3 is CASSPTLDIPPYEQYF. The CDR3 DNA sequence: TGTGCCAGCTCCCCTACTCTGGATATCCCCCCCTACGAGCAGTACTTC.

DNA of the CDR3: TGTGCCAGCAGCCAGAGGCAGGGGGAGGCAAAACTGTTTTTT. Protein sequence: CASSQRQGEAKLFF. The V gene is TRBV3-1 (or the pseudogene TRBV3-2), the J gene TRBJ1-4; 7 nucleotides line up with TRBD1. After removal of 3 bases from V and 10 bases from J, the junction contained 8 bases not matched to a gene. CDR3 size: 14 residues. The germline V gene has CDR1 LGHDT and CDR2 YNNKEL (reference sequence).

The CDR3 spells CASSAYRDSGNTIYF. CDR3 coding DNA: TGCGCCAGCAGCGCCTACAGGGACTCTGGAAACACCATATATTTT. The chain uses TRBV5-1 and TRBJ1-3; the D gene is possibly TRBD1 (6 bases). Per germline, CDR1 SGHRS and CDR2 YFSETQ. This CDR3 is built from 15 residues. Trimming removed 4 bases from V and 0 bases from J, with 11 bases in between.

This sequence joins TRBV9 and TRBJ1-1; D call uncertain. Deletions cut 4 bases from V and 0 bases from J, with 19 bases between. This CDR3 comprises 17 residues. The germline gives CDR1 SGDLS, CDR2 YYNGEE. Written as DNA, the CDR3 is TGTGCCAGCAGCAGACACGAGACTAGCCCAATGAACACTGAAGCTTTCTTT. Translation: CASSRHETSPMNTEAFF.

V usage is TRBV4-3 and J usage is TRBJ1-4; TRBD1 is a possible D gene (5 bases). The germline V gene has CDR1 LGHNA and CDR2 YSLEER. This CDR3 spans 14 amino acids. V was shortened by 0 bases and J by 11 bases, with 13 bases between the two germline ends. The CDR3 region is CASSQEPLSGKLFF. CDR3 nucleotide sequence: TGCGCCAGCAGCCAAGAACCACTGTCAGGGAAACTGTTTTTT.

This chain connects TRBV25-1 to TRBJ1-1; D remains ambiguous. The CDR3 is 12 amino acids. Looked up from germline, CDR1 is MGHDK and CDR2 is SYGVNS. V was pared by 0 bases and J by 12 bases, with 11 bases between. For the CDR3, the DNA is TGTGCCAGCAGTGAATATGGCAGGCACACTTTCTTT. Its protein is CASSEYGRHTFF.